What follows is one T cell receptor beta chain and its context. Its antigen is not identified. This specimen belongs to a study of T cell responses to AZD1222 COVID-19 vaccine. Overall study results and limits: A mostly white British donor set with more females was recruited, and clonal diversity was possibly underestimated. Seropositive AZD1222 recipients at baseline numbered only 5 to 7.

Trimming left V 6 bases short and J 3 bases short, with 15 bases between. The CDR3 contains 15 residues. CDR1 and CDR2 (germline): LNHDA, SQIVND (reference sequence). Libraries were prepared by immunoSEQ multiplex PCR; TCRdb keeps only in-frame clonotypes and omits some of them. The data hold over 95,000 clones, with 70% to 90% observed a single time. This receptor was identified in an adult in good health. The chain is built from TRBV19 and TRBJ1-3, with a weak D call TRBD1 (5 bases). Sequencing used peripheral blood, obtained on day 0 of AZD1222 vaccination. The CDR3 coding sequence is TGTGCCAGTAGCCCCAGGATGGGGCTTGGAAACACCATATATTTT. This gives the protein CASSPRMGLGNTIYF.